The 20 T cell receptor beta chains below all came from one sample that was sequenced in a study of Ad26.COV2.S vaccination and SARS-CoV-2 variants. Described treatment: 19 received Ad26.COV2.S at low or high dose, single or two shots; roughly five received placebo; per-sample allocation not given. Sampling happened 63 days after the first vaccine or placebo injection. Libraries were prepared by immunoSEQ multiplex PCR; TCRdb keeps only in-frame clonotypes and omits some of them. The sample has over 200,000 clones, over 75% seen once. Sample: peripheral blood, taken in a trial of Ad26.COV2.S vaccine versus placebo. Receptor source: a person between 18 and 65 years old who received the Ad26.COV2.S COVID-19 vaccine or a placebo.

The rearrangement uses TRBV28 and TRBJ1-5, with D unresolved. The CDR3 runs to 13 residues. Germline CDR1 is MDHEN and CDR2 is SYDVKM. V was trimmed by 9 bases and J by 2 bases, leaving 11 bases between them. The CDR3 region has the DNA TGTGCCAGTACACGTGGGGGCAATCAGCCCCAGCATTTT. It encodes CASTRGGNQPQHF.

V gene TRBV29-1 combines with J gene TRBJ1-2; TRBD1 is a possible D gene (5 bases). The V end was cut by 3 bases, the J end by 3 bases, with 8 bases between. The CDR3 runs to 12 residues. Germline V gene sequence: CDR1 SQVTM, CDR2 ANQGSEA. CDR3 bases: TGCAGCGTTGACAGGGAGGACTATGGCTACACCTTC. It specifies CSVDREDYGYTF.

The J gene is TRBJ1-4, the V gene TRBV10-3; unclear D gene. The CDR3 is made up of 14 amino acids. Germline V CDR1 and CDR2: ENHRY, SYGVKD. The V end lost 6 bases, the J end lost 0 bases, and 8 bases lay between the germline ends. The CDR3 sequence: CAIRGVATNEKLFF. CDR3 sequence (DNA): TGTGCCATCAGGGGCGTAGCAACTAATGAAAAACTGTTTTTT.

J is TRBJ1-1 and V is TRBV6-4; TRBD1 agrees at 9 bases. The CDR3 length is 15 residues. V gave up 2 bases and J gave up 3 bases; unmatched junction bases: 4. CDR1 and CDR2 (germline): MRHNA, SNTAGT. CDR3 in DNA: TGTGCCAGCAGTGACCCCGACAGGGGGGACACTGAAGCTTTCTTT. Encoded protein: CASSDPDRGDTEAFF.

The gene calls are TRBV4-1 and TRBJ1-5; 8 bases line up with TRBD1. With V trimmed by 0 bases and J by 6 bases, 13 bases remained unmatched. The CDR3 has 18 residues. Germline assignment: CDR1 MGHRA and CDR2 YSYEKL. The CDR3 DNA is TGCGCCAGCAGCCAAGAAGCCCCGACCGGGACAGGTGGTCAGCCCCAGCATTTT. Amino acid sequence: CASSQEAPTGTGGQPQHF.

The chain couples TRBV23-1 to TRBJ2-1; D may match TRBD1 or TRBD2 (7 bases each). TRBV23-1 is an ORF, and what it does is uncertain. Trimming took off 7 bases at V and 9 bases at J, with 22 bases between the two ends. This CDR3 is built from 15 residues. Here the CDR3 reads CASKSGRGRGREQFF. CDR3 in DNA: TGCGCCAGCAAAAGCGGTCGAGGGAGGGGGCGTGAGCAGTTCTTC.

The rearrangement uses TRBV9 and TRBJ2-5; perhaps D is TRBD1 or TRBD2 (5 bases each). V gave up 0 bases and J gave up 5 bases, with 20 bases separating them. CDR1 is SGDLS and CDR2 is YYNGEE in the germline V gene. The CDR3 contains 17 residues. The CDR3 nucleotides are TGTGCCAGCAGCGTAGGGAGGCTCCGGGACCCCCGGGAGACCCAGTACTTC. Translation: CASSVGRLRDPRETQYF.

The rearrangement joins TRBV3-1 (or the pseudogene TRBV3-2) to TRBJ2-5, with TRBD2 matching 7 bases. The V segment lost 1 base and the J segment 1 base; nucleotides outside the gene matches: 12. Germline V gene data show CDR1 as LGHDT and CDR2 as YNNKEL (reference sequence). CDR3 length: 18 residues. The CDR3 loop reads CASSQAAGAASGQETQYF. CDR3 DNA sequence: TGTGCCAGCAGCCAAGCTGCGGGCGCGGCTAGCGGCCAAGAGACCCAGTACTTC.

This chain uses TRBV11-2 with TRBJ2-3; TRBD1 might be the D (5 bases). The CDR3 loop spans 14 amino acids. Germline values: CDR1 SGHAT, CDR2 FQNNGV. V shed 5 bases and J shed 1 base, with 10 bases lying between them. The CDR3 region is CASSGDSRTDTQYF. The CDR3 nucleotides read TGTGCCAGCAGCGGCGACAGCCGCACAGATACGCAGTATTTT.

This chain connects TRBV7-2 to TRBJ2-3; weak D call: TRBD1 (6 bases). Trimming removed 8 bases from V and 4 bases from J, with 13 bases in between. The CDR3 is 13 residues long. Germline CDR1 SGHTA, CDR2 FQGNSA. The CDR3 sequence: CASRTAHADTQYF. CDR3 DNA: TGTGCCAGCCGGACAGCCCACGCAGATACGCAGTATTTT.

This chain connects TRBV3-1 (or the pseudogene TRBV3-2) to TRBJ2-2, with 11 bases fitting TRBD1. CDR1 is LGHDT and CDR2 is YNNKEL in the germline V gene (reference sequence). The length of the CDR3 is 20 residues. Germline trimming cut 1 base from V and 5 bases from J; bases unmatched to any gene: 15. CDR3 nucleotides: TGTGCCAGCAGCCAAGTTGGGTTCGTGGGGACAGGGGGTTCTACCGGGGAGCTGTTTTTT. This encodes CASSQVGFVGTGGSTGELFF.

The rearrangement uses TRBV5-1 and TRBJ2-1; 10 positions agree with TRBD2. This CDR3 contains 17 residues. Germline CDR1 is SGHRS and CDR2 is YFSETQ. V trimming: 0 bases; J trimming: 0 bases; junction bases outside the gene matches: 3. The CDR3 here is CASSLAPSGSSYNEQFF. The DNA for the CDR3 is TGCGCCAGCAGCTTGGCCCCTAGCGGGAGCTCCTACAATGAGCAGTTCTTC.

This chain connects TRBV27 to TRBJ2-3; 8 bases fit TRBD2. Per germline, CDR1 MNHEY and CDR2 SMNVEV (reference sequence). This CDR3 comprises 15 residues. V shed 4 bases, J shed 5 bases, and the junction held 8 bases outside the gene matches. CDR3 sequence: CASSSAGGEGDTQYF. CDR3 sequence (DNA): TGTGCCAGCAGTTCCGCGGGGGGCGAGGGAGATACGCAGTATTTT.

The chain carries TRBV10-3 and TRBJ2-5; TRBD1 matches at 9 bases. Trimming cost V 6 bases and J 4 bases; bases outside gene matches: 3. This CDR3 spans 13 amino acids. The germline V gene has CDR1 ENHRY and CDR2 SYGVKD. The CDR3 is CAIRRDRAETQYF. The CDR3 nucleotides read TGTGCCATCAGGAGGGACAGGGCAGAGACCCAGTACTTC.

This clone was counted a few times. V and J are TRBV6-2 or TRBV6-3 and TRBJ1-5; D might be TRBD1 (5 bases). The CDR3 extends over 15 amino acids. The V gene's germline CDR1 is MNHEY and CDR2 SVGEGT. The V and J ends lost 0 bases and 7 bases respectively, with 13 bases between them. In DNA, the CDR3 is TGTGCCAGCAGTTACTCCCAGCAGGGATGGCAGCCCCAGCATTTT. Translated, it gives CASSYSQQGWQPQHF.

CDR3 DNA: TGTGCCAGCAGTTACACTCTTATCTCCTACGAGCAGTACTTC. Translated, it gives CASSYTLISYEQYF. The rearrangement joins TRBV27 to TRBJ2-7; no clear D gene. The V and J ends lost 4 bases and 0 bases respectively, with 10 bases between them. CDR3 length: 14 residues. Germline assignment: CDR1 MNHEY and CDR2 SMNVEV (reference sequence).

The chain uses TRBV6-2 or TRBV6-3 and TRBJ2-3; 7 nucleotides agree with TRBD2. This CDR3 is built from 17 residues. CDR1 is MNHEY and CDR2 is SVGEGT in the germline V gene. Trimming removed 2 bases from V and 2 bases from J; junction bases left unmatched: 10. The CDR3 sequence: CASSYPAGLSLTDTQYF. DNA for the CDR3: TGTGCCAGCAGTTACCCGGCGGGACTATCGCTCACAGATACGCAGTATTTT.

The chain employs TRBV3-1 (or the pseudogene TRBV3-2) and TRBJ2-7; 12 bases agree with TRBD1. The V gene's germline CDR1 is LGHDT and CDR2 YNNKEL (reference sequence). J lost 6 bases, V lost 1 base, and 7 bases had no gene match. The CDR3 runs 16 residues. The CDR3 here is CASSQGLGTGGAEQYF. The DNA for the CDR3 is TGTGCCAGCAGCCAAGGGCTCGGGACAGGGGGCGCCGAGCAGTACTTC.

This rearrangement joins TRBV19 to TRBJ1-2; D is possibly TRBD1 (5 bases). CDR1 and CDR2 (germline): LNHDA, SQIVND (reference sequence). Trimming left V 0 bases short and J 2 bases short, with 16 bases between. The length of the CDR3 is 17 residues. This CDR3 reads CASSIDLGPGPNYGYTF. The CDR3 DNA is TGTGCCAGTAGTATAGATCTGGGGCCAGGACCCAACTATGGCTACACCTTC. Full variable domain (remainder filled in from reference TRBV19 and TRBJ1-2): DGGITQSPKYLFRKEGQNVTLSCEQNLNHDAMYWYRQDPGQGLRLIYYSQIVNDFQKGDIAEGYSVSREKKESFPLTVTSAQKNPTAFYLCASSIDLGPGPNYGYTFGSGTRLTVV.

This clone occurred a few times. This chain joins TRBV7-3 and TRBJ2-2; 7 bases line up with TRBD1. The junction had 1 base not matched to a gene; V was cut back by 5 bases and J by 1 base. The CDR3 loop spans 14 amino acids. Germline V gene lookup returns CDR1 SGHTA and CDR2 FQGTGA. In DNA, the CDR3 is TGTGCCAGCAGCCGACAGGGGAACACCGGGGAGCTGTTTTTT. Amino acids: CASSRQGNTGELFF.